The 26 T cell receptor beta chains below all came from one sample that was sequenced in a study of memory CD4+ T cells and cytomegalovirus serostatus. The sort gate was single viable CD3+CD4+CD8-CD45RO+ cells for memory CD4+ T cells. Using immunoSEQ multiplex PCR, the repertoire was profiled, and TCRdb retains in-frame clones only, with some absent. The sample records roughly 49,000 clones, about 73% being singletons. The sample consisted of memory CD4+ T cells from blood. Receptors originate from an adult in good health and CMV-seronegative.

The genes are TRBV20-1 and TRBJ1-1, with D possibly being TRBD1 (5 bases). Germline values: CDR1 DFQATT, CDR2 SNEGSKA (reference sequence). V was shortened by 8 bases and J by 2 bases, with 9 bases between the two germline ends. The CDR3 length is 11 residues. The CDR3 DNA follows: TGCAGTCCGGGGGTTAACACTGAAGCTTTCTTT. It yields the protein CSPGVNTEAFF.

As concerns this clone: An end of the junction does not agree with germline; a read error may underlie this. J is TRBJ2-5 and V is TRBV20-1, with D unresolved. The CDR3 runs to 10 residues. Per germline, CDR1 DFQATT and CDR2 SNEGSKA (reference sequence). Here the CDR3 reads CSANLGHLHF. CDR3 nucleotides: TGCAGTGCTAATCTCGGGCACCTCCACTTC.

The J gene is TRBJ1-6, the V gene TRBV6-6; tentatively, D is TRBD1 (5 bases). The CDR3 is 14 residues long. Germline V gene sequence: CDR1 MNHNY, CDR2 SVGAGI (reference sequence). Trimming shortened V by 2 bases and J by 10 bases, and 12 bases separated the two germline ends. The CDR3 DNA reads TGTGCCAGCAGTTACATGGGGGAAGGATCACCCCTCCACTTT. Translation gives CASSYMGEGSPLHF.

This sequence joins TRBV29-1 and TRBJ1-1; D might be TRBD1 (5 bases). Per germline, CDR1 SQVTM and CDR2 ANQGSEA. This CDR3 has 12 amino acids. Trimming removed 6 bases from V and 5 bases from J, with 13 bases in between. This CDR3 reads CSVGTASTEAFF. CDR3 bases: TGCAGCGTCGGGACGGCCTCGACTGAAGCTTTCTTT. Filled out from reference TRBV29-1 and TRBJ1-1, the complete variable domain reads SAVISQKPSRDICQRGTSLTIQCQVDSQVTMMFWYRQQPGQSLTLIATANQGSEATYESGFVIDKFPISRPNLTFSTLTVSNMSPEDSSIYLCSVGTASTEAFFGQGTRLTVV.

V is TRBV2 and J is TRBJ2-7; TRBD1 agrees at 9 bases. The CDR3 length is 15 residues. The germline V gene has CDR1 SNHLY and CDR2 FYNNEI. V was clipped by 6 bases and J by 2 bases; unmatched bases: 8. CDR3 sequence: CASRGPGQGPYEQYF. CDR3 DNA: TGTGCCAGCAGAGGCCCGGGACAGGGCCCCTACGAGCAGTACTTC.

At least ten counts were recorded for this clone. The CDR3 protein is CASHSIGQEAFF. Written as DNA, the CDR3 is TGTGCCAGCCATAGTATCGGACAGGAAGCTTTCTTT. The gene calls are TRBV5-4 and TRBJ1-1, with D maybe TRBD1 (6 bases). The CDR3 extends over 12 amino acids. Trimming shortened V by 7 bases and J by 8 bases, and 15 bases separated the two germline ends. Germline V gene sequence: CDR1 SGHNT, CDR2 YYREEE (reference sequence).

The gene calls are TRBV7-9 and TRBJ1-2, with D possibly being TRBD1 (6 bases). The V gene's germline CDR1 is SEHNR and CDR2 FQNEAQ (reference sequence). This CDR3 spans 14 amino acids. With 4 bases removed from V and 5 bases from J, the gap between germline ends came to 14 bases. The CDR3 reads CASSSAGAGYGYTF. The CDR3 DNA is TGTGCCAGCAGCTCCGCAGGGGCAGGTTATGGCTACACCTTC.

The gene calls are TRBV7-2 and TRBJ1-1; D is unresolved. Per the germline V gene, CDR1 is SGHTA and CDR2 is FQGNSA. This CDR3 has 13 amino acids. Trimming cost V 1 base and J 1 base, with 4 bases left between them. The CDR3 DNA reads TGTGCCAGCAGCTTAGAGGAGAACACTGAAGCTTTCTTT. Residues: CASSLEENTEAFF.

The chain joins TRBV2 to TRBJ1-3; D is unresolved. This CDR3 comprises 14 residues. Germline V gene sequence: CDR1 SNHLY, CDR2 FYNNEI. The germline V and J ends were trimmed by 1 base and 0 bases, with 4 bases remaining between them. CDR3 coding DNA: TGTGCCAGCAGTGAAGGGGTCTCTGGAAACACCATATATTTT. Translation: CASSEGVSGNTIYF.

The chain combines TRBV2 with TRBJ1-2; D gene unclear. There are 13 residues in the CDR3. V lost 8 bases, J lost 2 bases, and 12 bases lay in between. Looked up from germline, CDR1 is SNHLY and CDR2 is FYNNEI. This CDR3 is CASGVLGNYGYTF. CDR3 bases: TGTGCCAGCGGGGTACTGGGGAACTATGGCTACACCTTC.

V and J are TRBV7-2 and TRBJ2-3, with D possibly TRBD1 on 6 matching bases. This CDR3 has 13 residues. V lost 5 bases and J 4 bases, leaving 10 bases between the germline ends. The V gene's germline CDR1 is SGHTA and CDR2 FQGNSA. The CDR3 here is CASSGGGADTQYF. The CDR3 coding sequence is TGTGCCAGCAGCGGGGGCGGCGCAGATACGCAGTATTTT. The variable domain in full, completed from reference TRBV7-2 and TRBJ2-3, reads GAGVSQSPSNKVTEKGKDVELRCDPISGHTALYWYRQSLGQGLEFLIYFQGNSAPDKSGLPSDRFSAERTGGSVSTLTIQRTQQEDSAVYLCASSGGGADTQYFGPGTRLTVL.

This clone came up once. The chain recombines TRBV7-4 with TRBJ2-7, with D perhaps TRBD2 (5 bases). CDR1 and CDR2 (germline): SGHVT, SQSDAQ. Trimming cost V 1 base and J 3 bases, with 10 bases left between them. The CDR3 extends over 14 amino acids. The CDR3 bases are TGTGCCAGCAGCTTAGTGGGGAGTGACTACGAGCAGTACTTC. Its protein is CASSLVGSDYEQYF.

This clone was found once. The rearrangement links TRBV5-1 to TRBJ2-3, with 8 bases that match TRBD2. The CDR3 extends over 16 amino acids. Germline assignment: CDR1 SGHRS and CDR2 YFSETQ. Losses at the gene ends were 4 bases for V and 8 bases for J; bases not matched to a gene: 15. CDR3 sequence: CASSPREAGAGGTQYF. CDR3 coding DNA: TGCGCCAGCAGCCCCCGGGAAGCGGGGGCCGGAGGTACGCAGTATTTT.

Only a few counts were recorded for this clone. The J gene is TRBJ2-1, the V gene TRBV28; D possibly corresponds to TRBD2 (7 bases). The CDR3 has 16 amino acids. The V gene lost 8 bases and the J gene lost 4 bases, with 21 bases spanning the gap. CDR1 is MDHEN and CDR2 is SYDVKM in the germline V gene. Here the CDR3 reads CASPPKGGSSYNEQFF. The CDR3, as DNA: TGTGCCAGCCCGCCCAAGGGGGGGTCCTCTTACAATGAGCAGTTCTTC. Using reference TRBV28 and TRBJ2-1 for the parts outside the CDR3, the full variable domain is DVKVTQSSRYLVKRTGEKVFLECVQDMDHENMFWYRQDPGLGLRLIYFSYDVKMKEKGDIPEGYSVSREKKERFSLILESASTNQTSMYLCASPPKGGSSYNEQFFGPGTRLTVL.

The V call is TRBV11-2, the J call TRBJ2-1, with D uncertain. Between the trimmed V and J ends, which lost 4 bases and 15 bases, there was a span of 19 bases. Germline V CDR1 and CDR2: SGHAT, FQNNGV. This CDR3 has 13 amino acids. CDR3: CASSSPGGRVGFF. As DNA, the CDR3 is TGTGCCAGCAGCTCCCCGGGTGGTCGGGTCGGGTTCTTC.

This clone was observed once. J is TRBJ1-2 and V is TRBV5-4; 7 nucleotides align to TRBD1. Trimming took 0 bases from V and 7 from J; bases not matched to a gene: 6. The CDR3 consists of 14 residues. Germline assignment: CDR1 SGHNT and CDR2 YYREEE (reference sequence). Written as DNA, the CDR3 is TGTGCCAGCAGCTTGGCTGGGACAGCCGGTGGCTACACCTTC. Its protein is CASSLAGTAGGYTF. Combining the CDR3 with reference TRBV5-4 and TRBJ1-2 gives the whole variable domain ETGVTQSPTHLIKTRGQQVTLRCSSQSGHNTVSWYQQALGQGPQFIFQYYREEENGRGNFPPRFSGLQFPNYSSELNVNALELDDSALYLCASSLAGTAGGYTFGSGTRLTVV.

The rearrangement links TRBV30 to TRBJ1-2; 7 bases are a match to TRBD1. CDR1 is GTSNPN and CDR2 is SVGIG in the germline V gene (reference sequence). V shed 4 bases, J shed 5 bases, and the junction held 7 bases outside the gene matches. The CDR3 consists of 13 residues. The CDR3 loop is CAWTPGQQYGYTF. In nucleotides, the CDR3 is TGTGCCTGGACCCCGGGACAGCAATATGGCTACACCTTC.

The chain combines TRBV19 with TRBJ1-5, with D possibly matching TRBD1 (5 bases). There are 15 residues in the CDR3. V was clipped by 3 bases and J by 6 bases, with 15 bases between them. Germline CDR1 reads LNHDA; CDR2 reads SQIVND (reference sequence). The CDR3: CASSMGGATGQPQHF. In nucleotides, the CDR3 is TGTGCCAGTAGTATGGGAGGGGCGACGGGTCAGCCCCAGCATTTT.

This clone was counted a few times. The chain uses TRBV27 and TRBJ1-1; D remains unclear. This CDR3 comprises 13 residues. The V gene's germline CDR1 is MNHEY and CDR2 SMNVEV (reference sequence). With 5 bases removed from V and 3 bases from J, the gap between germline ends came to 10 bases. The CDR3 DNA reads TGTGCCAGCAGTCATACCTGGGACACTGAAGCTTTCTTT. Residues: CASSHTWDTEAFF.

The CDR3 here is CASSGTGARNEQFF. CDR3 sequence (DNA): TGTGCCAGCAGCGGGACAGGGGCCCGCAATGAGCAGTTCTTC. The chain recombines TRBV9 with TRBJ2-1; 9 nucleotides line up with TRBD1. V gave up 3 bases and J gave up 6 bases; unmatched junction bases: 4. Germline lookup yields CDR1 SGDLS and CDR2 YYNGEE. The CDR3 is 14 amino acids.

This chain links TRBV5-1 with TRBJ2-1, with a tentative D call TRBD1 (6 bases). The V end lost 1 base, the J end lost 3 bases, and 14 bases lay between the germline ends. Per the germline V gene, CDR1 is SGHRS and CDR2 is YFSETQ. The length of the CDR3 is 16 residues. The CDR3 DNA reads as TGCGCCAGCAGCTTGCTTCCAGGGACAAGCTACAATGAGCAGTTCTTC. It codes for CASSLLPGTSYNEQFF.

The CDR3 coding sequence is TGTGCCAGCAGCGGGACAGGGAGAGATGGCTACACCTTC. Its protein product is CASSGTGRDGYTF. The chain recombines TRBV5-4 with TRBJ1-2; TRBD1 matches at 9 bases. The CDR3 is 13 amino acids. The germline CDR1 and CDR2 sequences are SGHNT and YYREEE (reference sequence). J gave up 6 bases and V 4 bases, and 4 bases lay outside the gene matches. The full variable domain, rest sourced from reference TRBV5-4 and TRBJ1-2, is ETGVTQSPTHLIKTRGQQVTLRCSSQSGHNTVSWYQQALGQGPQFIFQYYREEENGRGNFPPRFSGLQFPNYSSELNVNALELDDSALYLCASSGTGRDGYTFGSGTRLTVV.

This CDR3 reads CASRGQQGSGNTQYF. Written as DNA, the CDR3 is TGTGCCAGCAGGGGTCAACAGGGAAGTGGAAATACGCAGTATTTT. The rearrangement uses TRBV6-1 and TRBJ2-3; TRBD1 is a possible D gene (6 bases). V lost 6 bases to trimming and J lost 7 bases, with 20 bases between them. Germline lookup yields CDR1 MNHNS and CDR2 SASEGT. The CDR3 length is 15 residues.

The chain uses TRBV5-1 and TRBJ2-5, with no clear D. The CDR3 is 12 amino acids. Germline CDR1 reads SGHRS; CDR2 reads YFSETQ. The ends were cut back, 3 bases at V and 3 bases at J, with 6 bases in the middle. This chain's CDR3 is CASSSPKETQYF. The CDR3, as DNA: TGCGCCAGCAGCTCCCCTAAAGAGACCCAGTACTTC.

The chain joins TRBV19 to TRBJ2-7; D unclear. The germline V gene encodes CDR1 LNHDA and CDR2 SQIVND (reference sequence). Trimming shortened V by 6 bases and J by 0 bases, and 9 bases separated the two germline ends. The CDR3 contains 13 residues. The CDR3 DNA reads as TGTGCCAGTAGCCTGGACGGCTCCTACGAGCAGTACTTC. As protein: CASSLDGSYEQYF.

V usage is TRBV5-1 and J usage is TRBJ2-1, with 7 bases fitting TRBD2. The CDR3 has 15 residues. After removal of 1 base from V and 9 bases from J, the junction contained 10 bases not matched to a gene. Germline loops: CDR1 SGHRS, CDR2 YFSETQ. Here the CDR3 DNA reads TGCGCCAGCAGCTTGAATCCATCGGGGGGTGGTGAGCAGTTCTTC. Its translation: CASSLNPSGGGEQFF. Full variable domain (missing parts from reference TRBV5-1 and TRBJ2-1): KAGVTQTPRYLIKTRGQQVTLSCSPISGHRSVSWYQQTPGQGLQFLFEYFSETQRNKGNFPGRFSGRQFSNSRSEMNVSTLELGDSALYLCASSLNPSGGGEQFFGPGTRLTVL.